This T cell receptor beta chain was sequenced in a study of blood T cell repertoires in COVID-19. Study summary: COVID-19 samples collected from the United States, Italy and Spain covered acute and convalescent phases.

How the authors handled the data: Counts of nucleated cells, estimated from reference gene primer amplification, were obtained. The protocol was immunoSEQ multiplex PCR, while the TCRdb copy is restricted to in-frame clones and leaves out a portion. Clone size and the V and J calls come from that table; the DNA yielded D and trimming. The table includes about 220,000 clones, almost 85% detected once. Looked up from germline, CDR1 is SGHRS and CDR2 is YFSETQ. The germline V and J ends were trimmed by 2 bases and 8 bases, with 13 bases remaining between them. The CDR3 is 13 residues long. The clonotype was recovered from a man in his forties who had recovered from COVID-19. The chain joins TRBV5-1 to TRBJ1-2; possible D gene TRBD1, 6 bases. The specimen was PBMCs or T cells enriched from blood (not recorded which). The CDR3 region has the DNA TGCGCCAGCAGCTTCCGGGGGGGCGAGGGCTACACCTTC. It is translated as CASSFRGGEGYTF.